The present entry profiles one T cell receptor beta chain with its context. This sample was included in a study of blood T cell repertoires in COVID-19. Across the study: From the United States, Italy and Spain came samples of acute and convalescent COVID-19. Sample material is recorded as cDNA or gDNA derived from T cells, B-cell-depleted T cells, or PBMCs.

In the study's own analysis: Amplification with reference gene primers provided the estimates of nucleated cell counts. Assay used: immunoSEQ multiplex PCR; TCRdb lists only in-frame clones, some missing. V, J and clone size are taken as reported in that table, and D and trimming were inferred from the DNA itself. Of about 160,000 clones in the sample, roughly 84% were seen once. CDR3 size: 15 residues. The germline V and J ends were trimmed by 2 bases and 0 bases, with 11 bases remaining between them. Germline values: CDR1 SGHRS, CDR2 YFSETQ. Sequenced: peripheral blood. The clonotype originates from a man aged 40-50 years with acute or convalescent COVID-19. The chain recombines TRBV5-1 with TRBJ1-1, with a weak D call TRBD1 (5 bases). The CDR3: CASSLLPGVNTEAFF. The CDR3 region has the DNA TGCGCCAGCAGCTTACTCCCGGGGGTGAACACTGAAGCTTTCTTT.